What follows is one TCR beta chain and its context. TCRbeta library preparation incorporated unique molecular identifiers. TCRdb processed the PCR reads anew with MiXCR; each CDR3 protein has one entry. This table holds hundreds of thousands of distinct CDR3 sequences, approximately 16% found once. This sample is part of a study of T-cell reconstitution after alpha-beta-depleted transplantation in children. The CDR3 consists of 12 residues. Deletions cut 6 bases from V and 6 bases from J, with 8 bases between. Specimen: PBMCs from the stem cell graft donor, collected from the stem cell graft. The receptor's source is a human donor who donated a stem cell graft to a child with acute myeloid leukemia. The chain employs TRBV12-3 or TRBV12-4 and TRBJ2-2; no clear D gene. CDR3 sequence reads: CASRPDPGELFF. The CDR3, as DNA: TGTGCCAGCAGGCCTGACCCCGGGGAGCTGTTTTTT.